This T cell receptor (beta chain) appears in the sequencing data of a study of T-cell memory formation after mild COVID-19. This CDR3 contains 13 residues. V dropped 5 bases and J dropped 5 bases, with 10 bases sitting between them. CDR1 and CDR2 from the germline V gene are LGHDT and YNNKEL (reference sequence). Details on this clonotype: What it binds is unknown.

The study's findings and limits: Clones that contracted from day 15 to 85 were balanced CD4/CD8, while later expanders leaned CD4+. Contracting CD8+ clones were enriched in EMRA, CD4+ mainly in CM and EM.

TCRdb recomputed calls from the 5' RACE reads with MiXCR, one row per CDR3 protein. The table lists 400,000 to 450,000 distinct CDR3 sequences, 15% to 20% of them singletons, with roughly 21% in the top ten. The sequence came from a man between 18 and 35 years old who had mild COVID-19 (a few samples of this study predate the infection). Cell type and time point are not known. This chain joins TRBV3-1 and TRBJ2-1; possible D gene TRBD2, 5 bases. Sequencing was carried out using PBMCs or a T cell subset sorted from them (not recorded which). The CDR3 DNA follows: TGTGCCAGCAGCTTCGGACTGAACAATGAGCAGTTCTTC. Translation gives CASSFGLNNEQFF.